This T cell receptor beta chain came from a study of blood T cell repertoires in COVID-19. Study summary: COVID-19 samples from acute and convalescent phases originated in the United States, Italy and Spain. Sources were T cells, B-cell-depleted T cells, or PBMCs; the material itself was cDNA or gDNA.

The V gene lost 4 bases and the J gene lost 3 bases, with 10 bases spanning the gap. CDR3 length: 13 residues. The germline gives CDR1 SGHRS, CDR2 YFSETQ. Original data processing: Estimated nucleated cell counts came from reference gene primer amplification. Clones were read by immunoSEQ multiplex PCR, and TCRdb kept only the in-frame ones, dropping some. V, J and clone size reflect that table, while D and trimming were determined from the DNA. This sample has 440,000 or so clones, with over 75% found just once. The sequence came from a woman in her thirties or forties with COVID-19, enrolled during active disease. The sequenced sample consisted of peripheral blood. V is TRBV5-1 and J is TRBJ1-1; D unclear. CDR3 amino acids: CASSRPDYTEAFF. The DNA of the CDR3 is TGCGCCAGCAGCCGTCCCGACTACACTGAAGCTTTCTTT. Using reference TRBV5-1 and TRBJ1-1 for the parts outside the CDR3, the full variable domain is KAGVTQTPRYLIKTRGQQVTLSCSPISGHRSVSWYQQTPGQGLQFLFEYFSETQRNKGNFPGRFSGRQFSNSRSEMNVSTLELGDSALYLCASSRPDYTEAFFGQGTRLTVV.